This T cell receptor (beta chain) is from a study of shared clonotypes between healthy human individuals. Genomic DNA (from each subset) was split evenly across several immunoSEQ plates. Profiled with immunoSEQ multiplex PCR; TCRdb holds only in-frame clones, not every one. The table records under 650,000 clones, almost 97% of them present only once. This CDR3 contains 16 residues. The germline gives CDR1 KGHSH, CDR2 LQKENI. Between the trimmed V and J ends, which lost 1 base and 1 base, there was a span of 10 bases. Source material: naive CD4+ T cells sorted from blood. The subset was: CD45RA+ positively selected. The source of this sequence is a woman aged 25 to 39 in good health. This sequence joins TRBV18 and TRBJ1-4, with a possible D match to TRBD1 (6 bases). The CDR3 region is CASSPLKQGTNEKLFF. The DNA of the CDR3 is TGTGCCAGCTCACCACTTAAACAGGGAACTAATGAAAAACTGTTTTTT.